The next 28 T cell receptor beta chains were all read from a single sample in a study of cytomegalovirus exposure and HLA in healthy donors. The protocol was immunoSEQ multiplex PCR, while the TCRdb copy is restricted to in-frame clones and leaves out a portion. The table shows some 320,000 clones, with roughly 87% occurring only once. Sequenced sample: PBMCs. These TCRs come from a woman between 25 and 40 years old in good health and CMV-seropositive.

The chain has TRBV7-8 and TRBJ2-1; D is perhaps TRBD1 (7 bases). The CDR3 runs 15 residues. Per germline, CDR1 SGHVS and CDR2 FQNEAQ. V was cut by 2 bases and J by 3 bases, with 11 bases left in between. The CDR3 DNA follows: TGTGCCAGCAGCTTAAGGCGGGACAGCTACAATGAGCAGTTCTTC. Residues: CASSLRRDSYNEQFF.

The V call is TRBV7-2, the J call TRBJ1-2; D is unresolved. There are 14 residues in the CDR3. V lost 5 bases and J 1 base, leaving 11 bases between the germline ends. From germline, CDR1 is SGHTA and CDR2 FQGNSA. The CDR3 nucleotides read TGTGCCAGCAGCCCCTCGGTACATAACTATGGCTACACCTTC. This gives the protein CASSPSVHNYGYTF.

CDR3 nucleotide sequence: TGTGCCAGCAGCCCGGCAGGAGGGAACACTGAAGCTTTCTTT. Translating it yields CASSPAGGNTEAFF. This rearrangement joins TRBV4-2 to TRBJ1-1; D gene ambiguous. The CDR3 has 14 amino acids. The V gene's germline CDR1 is LGHNA and CDR2 YNFKEQ. V lost 4 bases and J 1 base, leaving 10 bases between the germline ends.

This clone has a single count. The rearrangement links TRBV7-6 to TRBJ1-5; D gene unclear. Germline CDR1 is SGHVS and CDR2 is FNYEAQ. With 4 bases removed from V and 0 bases from J, the gap between germline ends came to 7 bases. CDR3 size: 14 residues. DNA for the CDR3: TGTGCCAGCAGCTCACAGATTAGCAATCAGCCCCAGCATTTT. It yields the protein CASSSQISNQPQHF.

The genes are TRBV2 and TRBJ2-7; D gene uncertain. The CDR3 is made up of 13 amino acids. The ends were cut back, 4 bases at V and 3 bases at J, with 10 bases in the middle. Germline CDR1 and CDR2: SNHLY and FYNNEI. The CDR3 loop reads CASSGLGNYEQYF. CDR3 in DNA: TGTGCCAGCAGTGGACTGGGTAACTACGAGCAGTACTTC. Together with reference TRBV2 and TRBJ2-7, the CDR3 gives the full variable domain: EPEVTQTPSHQVTQMGQEVILRCVPISNHLYFYWYRQILGQKVEFLVSFYNNEISEKSEIFDDQFSVERPDGSNFTLKIRSTKLEDSAMYFCASSGLGNYEQYFGPGTRLTVT.

The rearrangement uses TRBV30 and TRBJ2-7; D is ambiguous. Germline V CDR1 and CDR2: GTSNPN, SVGIG (reference sequence). V was trimmed by 2 bases and J by 2 bases, leaving 10 bases between them. This CDR3 comprises 13 residues. In nucleotides, the CDR3 is TGTGCCTGGAGTCTGCCTGGGCCCTACGAGCAGTACTTC. This encodes CAWSLPGPYEQYF.

This chain connects TRBV11-2 to TRBJ2-7; TRBD1 matches at 10 bases. Per the germline V gene, CDR1 is SGHAT and CDR2 is FQNNGV. The CDR3 length is 14 residues. With V trimmed by 4 bases and J by 7 bases, 7 bases remained unmatched. CDR3 amino acids: CASSYGTGAREQYF. The CDR3 coding sequence is TGTGCCAGCAGCTATGGGACAGGGGCCCGGGAGCAGTACTTC.

This clone appeared once. The CDR3 protein is CASSLVFGSTDTQYF. The CDR3 DNA sequence: TGTGCCAGCAGCTTAGTTTTCGGTAGCACAGATACGCAGTATTTT. The gene calls are TRBV7-2 and TRBJ2-3, with no clear D. The CDR3 sequence is 15 residues long. Germline-derived CDR1 and CDR2 are SGHTA and FQGNSA. V lost 1 base, J lost 0 bases, and 8 bases lay in between.

This clone was counted a few times. The chain employs TRBV12-2 and TRBJ2-2; TRBD2 reflects the table's D call only, with no check against the DNA. TRBV12-2 is termed a pseudogene. The CDR3 loop spans 15 amino acids. The CDR3 spells CASRWTGLGTGELFF. CDR3 in DNA: TGTGCAAGTCGCTGGACTGGGCTGGGCACCGGGGAGCTGTTTTTT.

V usage is TRBV5-4 and J usage is TRBJ2-7; 7 bases match TRBD1. The CDR3 runs 14 residues. CDR1 and CDR2 (germline): SGHNT, YYREEE (reference sequence). V shed 4 bases and J 0 bases; nucleotides not matched to a gene: 4. The CDR3 reads CASSRTGYSYEQYF. The CDR3 DNA follows: TGTGCCAGCAGCCGGACAGGTTACTCCTACGAGCAGTACTTC. Supplemented by reference TRBV5-4 and TRBJ2-7, the full variable domain reads ETGVTQSPTHLIKTRGQQVTLRCSSQSGHNTVSWYQQALGQGPQFIFQYYREEENGRGNFPPRFSGLQFPNYSSELNVNALELDDSALYLCASSRTGYSYEQYFGPGTRLTVT.

The V call is TRBV7-2, the J call TRBJ1-2; tentatively, D is TRBD1 (6 bases). Trimming left V 1 base short and J 1 base short, with 10 bases between. CDR1 is SGHTA, CDR2 FQGNSA, per germline. The CDR3 loop spans 15 amino acids. The CDR3 coding sequence is TGTGCCAGCAGCTTAGGGTTACAGGGTAACTATGGCTACACCTTC. It encodes CASSLGLQGNYGYTF.

The rearrangement joins TRBV2 to TRBJ1-2, with 9 positions matching TRBD1. The CDR3 is made up of 15 amino acids. V was pared by 3 bases and J by 8 bases, with 10 bases of the junction left unmatched. The V gene's germline CDR1 is SNHLY and CDR2 FYNNEI. The CDR3 here is CASSEMVTGGIGYTF. In DNA form, the CDR3 reads TGTGCCAGCAGTGAGATGGTAACAGGGGGCATCGGCTACACCTTC.

The chain carries TRBV30 and TRBJ2-2; D call uncertain. Per germline, CDR1 GTSNPN and CDR2 SVGIG (reference sequence). The CDR3 spans 13 residues. Trimming took off 3 bases at V and 2 bases at J, with 7 bases between the two ends. Here the CDR3 reads CAWSGYNTGELFF. DNA of the CDR3: TGTGCCTGGAGCGGATATAACACCGGGGAGCTGTTTTTT. Using reference TRBV30 and TRBJ2-2 for the parts outside the CDR3, the full variable domain is SQTIHQWPATLVQPVGSPLSLECTVEGTSNPNLYWYRQAAGRGLQLLFYSVGIGQISSEVPQNLSASRPQDRQFILSSKKLLLSDSGFYLCAWSGYNTGELFFGEGSRLTVL.

In this sample, this clone turned up a few times. The genes are TRBV7-6 and TRBJ2-7; 8 bases map to TRBD1. From germline, CDR1 is SGHVS and CDR2 FNYEAQ. Germline trimming cut 2 bases from V and 6 bases from J; bases unmatched to any gene: 6. CDR3 length: 14 residues. As DNA, the CDR3 is TGTGCCAGCAGCTTACTCGGACAGGGTCGCGAGCAGTACTTC. This encodes CASSLLGQGREQYF.

The rearrangement joins TRBV5-1 to TRBJ1-6, with D tentatively TRBD1 (6 bases). The CDR3 spans 13 residues. Trimming took off 4 bases at V and 9 bases at J, with 11 bases between the two ends. Germline V CDR1 and CDR2: SGHRS, YFSETQ. This chain's CDR3 is CASSRDNGSPLHF. The CDR3 DNA is TGCGCCAGCAGCAGGGACAATGGTTCACCCCTCCACTTT.

The chain carries TRBV7-6 and TRBJ2-7; 8 bases are shared with TRBD2. CDR1 SGHVS and CDR2 FNYEAQ come from the germline V gene. J was trimmed by 2 bases and V by 5 bases; bases with no gene match: 2. The CDR3 has 13 amino acids. The CDR3 loop is CASSQTSAYEQYF. CDR3 in DNA: TGTGCCAGCAGCCAGACTAGCGCCTACGAGCAGTACTTC.

V is TRBV7-2 and J is TRBJ1-6, with D unclear. CDR1 SGHTA and CDR2 FQGNSA come from the germline V gene. The CDR3 totals 17 residues. V lost 1 base and J 3 bases, leaving 13 bases between the germline ends. The CDR3 sequence: CASSLGFGSGYNSPLHF. CDR3 DNA sequence: TGTGCCAGCAGCTTAGGGTTTGGTTCAGGCTATAATTCACCCCTCCACTTT.

V gene TRBV29-1 combines with J gene TRBJ2-5; 7 bases agree with TRBD2. CDR3 length equals 12 residues. With V trimmed by 5 bases and J by 2 bases, 2 bases remained unmatched. Germline CDR1 SQVTM, CDR2 ANQGSEA. The DNA of the CDR3 is TGCAGCGTTTCAGCGGGACAAGAGACCCAGTACTTC. This gives the protein CSVSAGQETQYF.

This clone has more than one count but fewer than ten. This chain links TRBV20-1 with TRBJ1-2; D is ambiguous. The CDR3 runs 11 residues. The germline CDR1 and CDR2 sequences are DFQATT and SNEGSKA (reference sequence). V was pared by 3 bases and J by 2 bases, with 4 bases between. In nucleotides, the CDR3 is TGCAGTGCTAGTGACAACTATGGCTACACCTTC. It codes for CSASDNYGYTF.

The rearrangement joins TRBV9 to TRBJ2-1, with D tentatively TRBD2 (5 bases). This CDR3 has 15 amino acids. Trimming removed 1 base from V and 5 bases from J, with 13 bases in between. Germline CDR1 SGDLS, CDR2 YYNGEE. CDR3 DNA: TGTGCCAGCAGCGTATCTGGCGGGTGGAACAATGAGCAGTTCTTC. This codes for CASSVSGGWNNEQFF.

The gene calls are TRBV5-3 and TRBJ2-5; TRBD2 matches 8 bases. TRBV5-3 is an ORF, and what it does is uncertain. The junction had 16 bases not matched to a gene; V was cut back by 7 bases and J by 5 bases. The length of the CDR3 is 16 residues. This CDR3 reads CARPAVAGRLGETQYF. The CDR3 nucleotides read TGTGCCAGACCGGCGGTAGCGGGAAGGTTGGGGGAGACCCAGTACTTC.

On this clone: Other DNA sequences in this sample translate to the same CDR3. This rearrangement joins TRBV5-4 to TRBJ1-2; 9 bases align to TRBD1. The CDR3 covers 14 residues. Germline V gives CDR1 SGHNT, CDR2 YYREEE (reference sequence). J lost 4 bases, V lost 4 bases, and 5 bases had no gene match. As DNA, the CDR3 is TGTGCCAGCAGCCCTACAGGGGGCGGCTATGGCTACACCTTC. This encodes CASSPTGGGYGYTF.

The chain recombines TRBV27 with TRBJ2-1; tentatively, D is TRBD1 or TRBD2 (5 bases each). Germline loops: CDR1 MNHEY, CDR2 SMNVEV (reference sequence). Trimming took 5 bases from V and 6 from J, leaving 23 bases between them. CDR3 length: 17 amino acids. The CDR3 sequence: CASSPPGRAARGNEQFF. CDR3 nucleotide sequence: TGTGCCAGCAGTCCACCCGGTCGAGCGGCAAGGGGCAATGAGCAGTTCTTC.

V gene TRBV28 combines with J gene TRBJ2-1; 9 bases are shared with TRBD2. Germline assignment: CDR1 MDHEN and CDR2 SYDVKM. V lost 5 bases and J lost 5; bases outside the gene matches: 10. The CDR3 contains 16 residues. This CDR3 reads CASSPLGLAPHNEQFF. CDR3 nucleotide sequence: TGTGCCAGCAGTCCCCTGGGACTAGCCCCCCACAATGAGCAGTTCTTC.

The CDR3 DNA follows: TGTGCCAGCAGCTTGCGGACTGTTGCCTACGAGCAGTACTTC. Protein sequence: CASSLRTVAYEQYF. The genes are TRBV5-5 and TRBJ2-7, with D possibly matching TRBD2 (5 bases). Germline CDR1 and CDR2: SGHKS and YYEKEE (reference sequence). This CDR3 comprises 14 residues. V was trimmed by 1 base and J by 2 bases, leaving 10 bases between them.

The J gene is TRBJ2-7, the V gene TRBV5-6; the D is unclear. The germline V and J ends were trimmed by 4 bases and 2 bases, with 13 bases remaining between them. This CDR3 spans 14 amino acids. Germline V gene data show CDR1 as SGHDT and CDR2 as YYEEEE. CDR3 nucleotide sequence: TGTGCCAGCAGCGTCGACTGGGCCACCTACGAGCAGTACTTC. It codes for CASSVDWATYEQYF.

The rearrangement uses TRBV5-5 and TRBJ2-2, with TRBD1 matching 8 bases. The CDR3 spans 17 residues. Germline V gene lookup returns CDR1 SGHKS and CDR2 YYEKEE (reference sequence). J gave up 0 bases and V 2 bases, and 6 bases lay outside the gene matches. CDR3 in DNA: TGTGCCAGCAGCTTTCGACAGGGGCGTTCGAACACCGGGGAGCTGTTTTTT. It specifies CASSFRQGRSNTGELFF.

The V gene is TRBV28, the J gene TRBJ2-1; D is unclear. CDR1 and CDR2 from the germline V gene are MDHEN and SYDVKM. This CDR3 has 11 residues. Trimming shortened V by 2 bases and J by 11 bases, and 7 bases separated the two germline ends. This chain's CDR3 is CASSLGLQQFF. For the CDR3, the DNA is TGTGCCAGCAGTTTAGGGCTCCAGCAGTTCTTC. Drawing the rest from reference TRBV28 and TRBJ2-1, the complete variable domain is DVKVTQSSRYLVKRTGEKVFLECVQDMDHENMFWYRQDPGLGLRLIYFSYDVKMKEKGDIPEGYSVSREKKERFSLILESASTNQTSMYLCASSLGLQQFFGPGTRLTVL.